These 5 T cell receptor beta chains came from one sample sequenced in a study of cytomegalovirus exposure and HLA in healthy donors. The PCR was carried out with 60 Vbeta primers and 13 Jbeta primers. Clones were read by immunoSEQ multiplex PCR, and TCRdb kept only the in-frame ones, dropping some. The sample holds around 140,000 clones, about three quarters seen once. The specimen was PBMCs. The receptors shown here come from a male donor in good health and CMV-seronegative.

The chain carries TRBV6-5 and TRBJ1-6; D is uncertain. Germline lookup yields CDR1 MNHEY and CDR2 SVGAGI. V was pared by 4 bases and J by 9 bases, with 16 bases between. The CDR3 extends over 15 amino acids. The CDR3, as DNA: TGTGCCAGCAGTTTTGATGAGAGCCCCTCTTCACCCCTCCACTTT. It encodes CASSFDESPSSPLHF.

This chain links TRBV9 with TRBJ2-3; a possible D gene is TRBD2 (6 bases). CDR1 SGDLS and CDR2 YYNGEE come from the germline V gene. Trimming took 3 bases from V and 4 from J, leaving 9 bases between them. The CDR3 extends over 13 amino acids. DNA of the CDR3: TGTGCCAGCAGCGCGGGAGCCCCAGATACGCAGTATTTT. It specifies CASSAGAPDTQYF.

The chain employs TRBV5-6 and TRBJ1-4, with 9 positions matching TRBD1. This CDR3 spans 14 amino acids. Germline CDR1 reads SGHDT; CDR2 reads YYEEEE. The trim removed 3 bases at V and 7 bases at J, leaving 4 bases unmatched. The CDR3 region is CASSWGQGGEKLFF. CDR3 nucleotides: TGTGCCAGCAGCTGGGGACAGGGAGGTGAAAAACTGTTTTTT.

This clone was counted a single time. The DNA of the CDR3 is TGTGCCAGCAGTCCCGGGACAGGGGGCTGGGAGACCCAGTACTTC. Translating gives CASSPGTGGWETQYF. The rearrangement uses TRBV27 and TRBJ2-5; 12 positions match TRBD1. This CDR3 is built from 15 residues. V was clipped by 5 bases and J by 5 bases; unmatched bases: 6. Germline V CDR1 and CDR2: MNHEY, SMNVEV (reference sequence).

The V call is TRBV11-2, the J call TRBJ2-7, with 7 nucleotides matching TRBD1. Per germline, CDR1 SGHAT and CDR2 FQNNGV. V shed 5 bases, J shed 3 bases, and the junction held 10 bases outside the gene matches. The CDR3 runs to 15 residues. The CDR3, as DNA: TGTGCCAGCAGCACAGCCGGGACAGAGGGCTACGAGCAGTACTTC. This codes for CASSTAGTEGYEQYF. Full variable domain (remainder filled in from reference TRBV11-2 and TRBJ2-7): EAGVAQSPRYKIIEKRQSVAFWCNPISGHATLYWYQQILGQGPKLLIQFQNNGVVDDSQLPKDRFSAERLKGVDSTLKIQPAKLEDSAVYLCASSTAGTEGYEQYFGPGTRLTVT.